Shown below are 4 T cell receptor beta chains from a single sample sequenced in a study of post-analysis software for immune sequencing data. Study-wide results and limits: Compared with controls, patients had more of roughly 5 TRBV segments, including TRBV5-6, TRBV5-1 and TRBV20-1.

Each TCR beta cDNA library carried unique molecular identifiers. TCRdb reprocessed the PCR reads via MiXCR and lists one record per CDR3 protein. The data contain approximately 770,000 distinct CDR3 sequences, about 45% of them singletons. No antigens are known for them. Sequencing was performed on blood. The receptors derive from a girl between 5 and 17 years old with multiple sclerosis.

The rearrangement uses TRBV5-6 and TRBJ2-7; no firm D call. Trimming stripped 2 bases from V and 0 bases from J, with 12 bases between. The germline V gene has CDR1 SGHDT and CDR2 YYEEEE. CDR3 length: 15 residues. This CDR3 is CASSFYATFSYEQYF. Here the CDR3 DNA reads TGTGCCAGCAGCTTTTATGCTACCTTCTCCTACGAGCAGTACTTC.

This clonotype was counted between two and nine times. CDR3: CASSEGTSAQETQYF. The DNA of the CDR3 is TGTGCCAGCAGTGAAGGGACTAGCGCTCAAGAGACCCAGTACTTC. This chain connects TRBV2 to TRBJ2-5, with 9 bases matching TRBD2. The V gene end was trimmed by 1 base and the J gene end by 2 bases; junction bases not matched to a gene: 2. This CDR3 contains 15 residues. Looked up from germline, CDR1 is SNHLY and CDR2 is FYNNEI.

This clonotype was recorded only once. CDR3 amino acids: CASGPAAYEQYF. In DNA form, the CDR3 reads TGTGCCAGCGGTCCGGCGGCATACGAGCAGTACTTC. The J gene is TRBJ2-1, the V gene TRBV6-1; D gene uncertain. The tail of the sequence fits TRBJ2-7 better, so the J call may be wrong. Germline V lookup: CDR1 MNHNS, CDR2 SASEGT. The CDR3 covers 12 residues.

This clonotype has just a few counts. CDR3 sequence reads: CASSWERGGDSTDTQYF. CDR3 in DNA: TGTGCCAGCAGTTGGGAGCGGGGTGGAGACAGCACAGATACGCAGTATTTT. The chain is built from TRBV12-3 or TRBV12-4 and TRBJ2-3, with 7 bases lining up with TRBD2. CDR3 length: 17 amino acids. Trimming cost V 4 bases and J 0 bases; bases outside gene matches: 10.